The clone carrying this T cell receptor beta chain was observed many times. Its antigen remains unknown. Using RNA transcripts as the source, TCR beta CDR3 regions were amplified. First-round RT-PCR of the TCR CDR3 relied on the HTBI primer set. TCRdb reanalysed the multiplex PCR reads using MiXCR and keeps one entry per CDR3 protein. The sample has around 350,000 distinct CDR3 sequences; approximately 19% are singletons. This specimen belongs to a study of T cells in Graves' hyperthyroidism and ophthalmopathy. Study-wide points: Ophthalmopathy got predicted by the model a median about 6.7 months before its onset.

The sequencing input was blood. The origin of this receptor is a young woman with Graves' hyperthyroidism.

CDR3 in amino acids: CASSIRGRSNQPQHF. The CDR3 DNA follows: TGTGCCAGCAGTATCAGGGGAAGAAGCAATCAGCCCCAGCATTTT. V is TRBV6-1 and J is TRBJ1-5; D may be TRBD1 (6 bases). Trimming pared 5 bases from V and 1 base from J, leaving 12 bases between. The germline CDR1 and CDR2 sequences are MNHNS and SASEGT. This CDR3 region has 15 residues.